This T cell receptor beta chain appears in the sequencing data of a study of blood T cells in healthy people across ages. Overall study results and limits: As age increased, TCR beta diversity per million T cells fell in a roughly linear fashion.

V lost 11 bases and J lost 6, with 19 bases in between. Germline V gene data show CDR1 as MNHNS and CDR2 as SASEGT. The CDR3 has 13 amino acids. This clonotype was counted a few times. No antigen is known for it. Using a J-beta primer mix together with a sample-barcoded 5' primer, a second PCR was run for roughly 7 to 11 cycles. TCRdb re-called the 5' RACE reads through MiXCR, storing one row per CDR3 protein. The table lists about 1,500,000 distinct CDR3 sequences, roughly 45% of them singletons. The receptor was isolated from a woman younger than 30 in good health. This chain uses TRBV6-1 with TRBJ2-5; no definite D call. Source material: blood. CDR3 sequence reads: CAGPSEQRKTQYF. The DNA for the CDR3 is TGTGCCGGCCCGTCGGAGCAAAGGAAGACCCAGTACTTC.